These T cell receptor beta chains were read from a single sample in a study of T-cell reconstitution after alpha-beta-depleted transplantation in children. TCRdb analysed the PCR reads with MiXCR anew, one entry per CDR3 protein. The data contain 75,000 to 80,000 distinct CDR3 sequences, 15% to 20% of them singletons. The sequencing here drew on PBMCs, mostly from graft donor cells, taken 360 days after TCRalphabeta/CD19-depleted stem cell transplant. Receptor source: a male patient aged 2 to 10 who had a stem cell transplant for acute lymphoblastic leukemia, so the T cells may come from the graft donor. Each CDR3 is given with its conserved first and last residue. The D gene is left open where the match is weak. Size tells how often a clone was seen (once, few, many) or the class of an expanded clone, and some rows leave it out.

d_gene	abundance	len	v_gene	j_gene	CDR3nt	CDR3aa
TRBD2	few	17	TRBV4-1	TRBJ2-1	TGCGCCAGCAGCTTCCGGACTAGCGGGGTTTCCTACAATGAGCAGTTCTTC	CASSFRTSGVSYNEQFF
NA	few	15	TRBV4-2	TRBJ1-5	TGTGCCAGCAGCCAAAATGGGGGGAGCAATCAGCCCCAGCATTTT	CASSQNGGSNQPQHF
TRBD1	NA	14	TRBV6-1	TRBJ2-2	TGTGCCACCTCGGGACAGACGAACACCGGGGAGCTGTTTTTT	CATSGQTNTGELFF
NA	NA	14	TRBV18	TRBJ2-5	TGTGCCAGCTCACCGCGGACAGGAGGGGAGACCCAGTACTTC	CASSPRTGGETQYF
TRBD2	few	17	TRBV7-9	TRBJ2-4	TGTGCCAGCAGCTTAGGCGGGAGGGCCTGGTCCAAAAACATTCAGTACTTC	CASSLGGRAWSKNIQYF
TRBD2	many	19	TRBV2	TRBJ2-2	TGTGCCAGCAGTTTCCGAAGGACTAGCGGGAGAAGGAACACCGGGGAGCTGTTTTTT	CASSFRRTSGRRNTGELFF
NA	NA	14	TRBV10-3	TRBJ2-3	TGTGCCATCGCCCTCTCTGATGGCACAGATACGCAGTATTTT	CAIALSDGTDTQYF
NA	NA	17	TRBV12-5	TRBJ2-4	TGTGCTAGTGGTTTAGTGGGGTCAGACCTAGCCAAAAACATTCAGTACTTC	CASGLVGSDLAKNIQYF
TRBD1	few	13	TRBV28	TRBJ1-6	TGTGCCATCGAGGACAGGGTGTTTTCACCCCTCCACTTT	CAIEDRVFSPLHF
NA	medium-sized	12	TRBV20-1	TRBJ1-1	TGCAGTGCTAGTAGGACGAGCACTGAAGCTTTCTTT	CSASRTSTEAFF
NA	NA	16	TRBV5-1	TRBJ2-1	TGCGCCAGCAGCTTGAGAGGGGGATCCATCTACAATGAGCAGTTCTTC	CASSLRGGSIYNEQFF
NA	NA	15	TRBV5-1	TRBJ2-6	TGCGCCAGCAGCTTGGGCCCATCTGGGGCCAACGTCCTGACTTTC	CASSLGPSGANVLTF
TRBD1	NA	15	TRBV13	TRBJ2-7	TGTGCCAGCATCCCTACGGGACAGGGACCCCACGAGCAGTACTTC	CASIPTGQGPHEQYF
TRBD2	NA	18	TRBV7-6	TRBJ2-5	TGTGCCAGCAGCTTAGGGATCGGGAGGGCCCCGTACCAAGAGACCCAGTACTTC	CASSLGIGRAPYQETQYF
NA	NA	15	TRBV7-2	TRBJ2-7	TGTGCCAGCAGCTTAGGGGGGCAGAGTACCTACGAGCAGTACTTC	CASSLGGQSTYEQYF
TRBD2	few	16	TRBV5-1	TRBJ2-2	TGCGCCAGCAGCCTTACTAGCGGGGTGAACACCGGGGAGCTGTTTTTT	CASSLTSGVNTGELFF
TRBD2	few	16	TRBV20-1	TRBJ2-5	TGCAGTGCTAGTTATGCGGCGGGAGGGAGGCAAGAGACCCAGTACTTC	CSASYAAGGRQETQYF
NA	NA	15	TRBV5-1	TRBJ1-5	TGCGCCAGCAGCCAGGGGACGGATAGCAATCAGCCCCAGCATTTT	CASSQGTDSNQPQHF
NA	few	16	TRBV3-1	TRBJ1-1	TGTGCCAGCAGCCAAGACCTATCAGTGGGGTTTACTGAAGCTTTCTTT	CASSQDLSVGFTEAFF
NA	NA	14	TRBV4-1	TRBJ2-5	TGCGCCAGCAGCCTTCAAGCACTGAGAGAGACCCAGTACTTC	CASSLQALRETQYF